This section outlines one T cell receptor beta chain sequence together with its context. Its antigen is not known. Sequencing used immunoSEQ multiplex PCR; TCRdb keeps in-frame clones, though not all of them. In the table there are roughly 120,000 clones, about 88% of which are singletons. This entry comes from a study of T cell responses to AZD1222 COVID-19 vaccine. Study-wide results and caveats: Donors skewed white British and female; clonal diversity was possibly underestimated. Repertoire sampling was restricted to post-peak T cell response timepoints. Two AZD1222 doses significantly raised spike-specific TCR breadth and depth over controls.

The CDR3 contains 16 residues. V dropped 3 bases and J dropped 2 bases, with 11 bases sitting between them. Per germline, CDR1 SGHAT and CDR2 FQNNGV. This clonotype was obtained from an adult in good health. This rearrangement joins TRBV11-2 to TRBJ1-6; D remains unclear. The input for sequencing was peripheral blood, taken on day 0 of AZD1222 vaccination. CDR3 protein: CASSFPRRTYNSPLHF. The CDR3 region has the DNA TGTGCCAGCAGCTTTCCAAGGCGCACCTATAATTCACCCCTCCACTTT.